The rows below give T cell receptor beta chains drawn from one sample of a study of CD8 T cell repertoires and HIV-1 epitope variants. These receptors' targets are unknown. Data came from immunoSEQ multiplex PCR; TCRdb stores just in-frame clones and leaves some out. Found here are several thousand clones, roughly 65% of them singletons; the top ten hold roughly 45%. Sequenced sample: cultured CD8+ T cells derived from PBMCs. The receptors derive from a male donor with HIV. CDR3s include the opening cysteine and the closing phenylalanine or tryptophan. D genes are given only for firm matches. Expanded clones are given a class, and other clones once, few, many or no size at all.

v_gene: TRBV6-5
d_gene: -
abundance: -
j_gene: TRBJ2-6
CDR3nt: TGTGCCAGCAGCCCCTCGGGCAACGTCCTGACTTTC
CDR3aa: CASSPSGNVLTF

v_gene: TRBV11-2
d_gene: TRBD2
abundance: -
j_gene: TRBJ2-1
CDR3nt: TGTGCCAGCAGCCAAGGGGAGGGACTAGCGGGCAATGAGCAGTTCTTC
CDR3aa: CASSQGEGLAGNEQFF

v_gene: TRBV7-2
d_gene: TRBD1
abundance: -
j_gene: TRBJ2-5
CDR3nt: TGTGCCAGCAGCTTCCCAGGGGGACAAGAGACCCAGTACTTC
CDR3aa: CASSFPGGQETQYF

v_gene: TRBV7-2
d_gene: -
abundance: -
j_gene: TRBJ2-5
CDR3nt: TGTGCCAGCAGCTTAGCGGGTATGGAGGCCCAGTACTTC
CDR3aa: CASSLAGMEAQYF

v_gene: TRBV28
d_gene: -
abundance: -
j_gene: TRBJ2-7
CDR3nt: TGTGCCAGCAGTCTTAGTCGCCCCGAGCAGTACTTC
CDR3aa: CASSLSRPEQYF

v_gene: TRBV7-8
d_gene: TRBD1
abundance: -
j_gene: TRBJ1-5
CDR3nt: TGTGCCAGCAGCTTTTTCTTTTACAGGGGTCCCAATCAGCCCCAGCATTTT
CDR3aa: CASSFFFYRGPNQPQHF

v_gene: TRBV6-5
d_gene: -
abundance: -
j_gene: TRBJ1-1
CDR3nt: TGTGCCAGCAGTTACGGGGCTTCCGACACTGAAGCTTTCTTT
CDR3aa: CASSYGASDTEAFF

v_gene: TRBV11-2
d_gene: TRBD1
abundance: few
j_gene: TRBJ2-7
CDR3nt: TGTGCCAGCAGCTTGGGACAGTACCTTCGTGAGCAGTACTTC
CDR3aa: CASSLGQYLREQYF

v_gene: TRBV19
d_gene: -
abundance: -
j_gene: TRBJ2-7
CDR3nt: TGTGCCAGTAGTCTCCCAGGTCGTAACGAGCAGTACTTC
CDR3aa: CASSLPGRNEQYF

v_gene: TRBV7-8
d_gene: TRBD1
abundance: few
j_gene: TRBJ1-2
CDR3nt: TGTGCCAGCAGCATACTTAGCAGGGGGTCCACCTTC
CDR3aa: CASSILSRGSTF

v_gene: TRBV28
d_gene: TRBD2
abundance: -
j_gene: TRBJ2-1
CDR3nt: TGTGCCAGCGTCCTTGGGGGAGGGATGAACTCCTACAATGAGCAGTTCTTC
CDR3aa: CASVLGGGMNSYNEQFF

v_gene: TRBV27
d_gene: -
abundance: -
j_gene: TRBJ2-4
CDR3nt: TGTGCCAGCAGTTTCCGGGCCCCAAACATTCAGTACTTC
CDR3aa: CASSFRAPNIQYF

v_gene: TRBV5-4
d_gene: TRBD2
abundance: -
j_gene: TRBJ2-7
CDR3nt: TGTGCCAGCAGCCAGGGACTAGCAACCTACGAGCAGTACTTC
CDR3aa: CASSQGLATYEQYF

v_gene: TRBV15
d_gene: -
abundance: few
j_gene: TRBJ1-2
CDR3nt: TGTGCCACCAGAACGGGGAGCTATGGCTACACCTTC
CDR3aa: CATRTGSYGYTF

v_gene: TRBV7-2
d_gene: TRBD1
abundance: -
j_gene: TRBJ2-2
CDR3nt: TGTGCCAGCAGCTTGGGCCGACAGGGGGCTGTCACCGGGGAGCTGTTTTTT
CDR3aa: CASSLGRQGAVTGELFF

v_gene: TRBV7-7
d_gene: TRBD1
abundance: -
j_gene: TRBJ2-1
CDR3nt: TGTGCTGTCCGGGACAGGGGATCCTCCTACAATGAGCAGTTCTTC
CDR3aa: CAVRDRGSSYNEQFF

v_gene: TRBV6-5
d_gene: -
abundance: -
j_gene: TRBJ2-2
CDR3nt: TGTGCCAGCAGTTACTCCCCAGGGCGGAACACCGGGGAGCTGTTTTTT
CDR3aa: CASSYSPGRNTGELFF

v_gene: TRBV10-3
d_gene: TRBD2
abundance: -
j_gene: TRBJ2-2
CDR3nt: TGTGCCATCAGTGAACCGACTAGCGGGCTCGGGGAGCTGTTTTTT
CDR3aa: CAISEPTSGLGELFF

v_gene: TRBV27
d_gene: -
abundance: few
j_gene: TRBJ2-3
CDR3nt: TGTGCCAGCAGGTTCGGGGCGGGAAGGCCAGATACGCAGTATTTT
CDR3aa: CASRFGAGRPDTQYF

v_gene: TRBV14
d_gene: TRBD2
abundance: once
j_gene: TRBJ2-1
CDR3nt: TGTGCCAGCAGCCAAACGGTTTCAGCGGGAGCATTGGATGAGCAGTTCTTC
CDR3aa: CASSQTVSAGALDEQFF

v_gene: TRBV5-6
d_gene: -
abundance: -
j_gene: TRBJ1-6
CDR3nt: TGTGCCAGCAGCTTATGGGAGGAGGATTCACCCCTCCACTTT
CDR3aa: CASSLWEEDSPLHF

v_gene: TRBV27
d_gene: -
abundance: -
j_gene: TRBJ2-6
CDR3nt: TGTGCCAGCAGTTTAAGCAGCTCTGGGGCCAACGTCCTGACTTTC
CDR3aa: CASSLSSSGANVLTF

v_gene: TRBV7-4
d_gene: TRBD1
abundance: -
j_gene: TRBJ2-7
CDR3nt: TGTGCCAGCAGCTTGGGACAGTACCTTCGTGAGCAGTACTTC
CDR3aa: CASSLGQYLREQYF

v_gene: TRBV28
d_gene: -
abundance: -
j_gene: TRBJ1-1
CDR3nt: TGTGCCAGCAGTTTGCCGAACACTGAAGCTTTCTTT
CDR3aa: CASSLPNTEAFF

v_gene: TRBV19
d_gene: -
abundance: -
j_gene: TRBJ2-1
CDR3nt: TGTGCCAGTAGTCCCTGGATAGCGGAGAACAATGAGCAGTTCTTC
CDR3aa: CASSPWIAENNEQFF

v_gene: TRBV5-8
d_gene: -
abundance: -
j_gene: TRBJ2-3
CDR3nt: TGTGCCAGCAGCACCCGACAGACGTCCACAGATACGCAGTATTTT
CDR3aa: CASSTRQTSTDTQYF

v_gene: TRBV5-4
d_gene: TRBD1
abundance: -
j_gene: TRBJ2-7
CDR3nt: TGTGCCAGCAGCTTGGGACAGGGGAACGAGCAGTACTTC
CDR3aa: CASSLGQGNEQYF

v_gene: TRBV5-4
d_gene: TRBD1
abundance: -
j_gene: TRBJ1-1
CDR3nt: TGTGCCAGCAGCTTTAGGCCCGGGACAGGGGGCTCGGATGAAGCTTTCTTT
CDR3aa: CASSFRPGTGGSDEAFF

v_gene: TRBV5-5
d_gene: -
abundance: few
j_gene: TRBJ2-7
CDR3nt: TGTGCCAGCAGCACGGGGTACGAGCAGTACTTC
CDR3aa: CASSTGYEQYF

v_gene: TRBV19
d_gene: TRBD2
abundance: -
j_gene: TRBJ2-2
CDR3nt: TGTGCCAGTAGTATAGTTGGACTAGTCGCCGGGGAGCTGTTTTTT
CDR3aa: CASSIVGLVAGELFF

v_gene: TRBV19
d_gene: -
abundance: few
j_gene: TRBJ1-3
CDR3nt: TGTGCCAGTAGTAGGTATGCGGACTCTGGAAACACCATATATTTT
CDR3aa: CASSRYADSGNTIYF

v_gene: TRBV4-1
d_gene: -
abundance: -
j_gene: TRBJ1-4
CDR3nt: TGCGCCAGCAGCCAAAATCTAGACGGCAGTAGAAGAAATGAAAAACTGTTTTTT
CDR3aa: CASSQNLDGSRRNEKLFF

v_gene: TRBV2
d_gene: TRBD2
abundance: -
j_gene: TRBJ2-1
CDR3nt: TGTGCCAGCAATCCTCTGACTAGCGGGGAGTGGAATGAGCAGTTCTTC
CDR3aa: CASNPLTSGEWNEQFF

v_gene: TRBV13
d_gene: TRBD2
abundance: -
j_gene: TRBJ2-1
CDR3nt: TGTGCCAGCAGCTCGGGGACTAGCGGGGTCGATGAGCAGTTCTTC
CDR3aa: CASSSGTSGVDEQFF

v_gene: TRBV5-4
d_gene: -
abundance: -
j_gene: TRBJ2-7
CDR3nt: TGTGCCAGCAGCACACCGACGAACTACGAGCAGTACTTC
CDR3aa: CASSTPTNYEQYF

v_gene: TRBV7-6
d_gene: TRBD1
abundance: -
j_gene: TRBJ2-7
CDR3nt: TGTGCCAGCAGCCCCGGACAGGGAACCTACGAGCAGTACTTC
CDR3aa: CASSPGQGTYEQYF

v_gene: TRBV6-5
d_gene: TRBD1
abundance: -
j_gene: TRBJ1-4
CDR3nt: TGTGCCAGCAGTTACTCGGGACAGGAACTGTTTTTT
CDR3aa: CASSYSGQELFF

v_gene: TRBV23-1
d_gene: -
abundance: few
j_gene: TRBJ2-2
CDR3nt: TGCGCCAGCAGTCAATCGACCCTCTACACCGGGGAGCTGTTTTTT
CDR3aa: CASSQSTLYTGELFF

v_gene: TRBV6-1
d_gene: TRBD1
abundance: -
j_gene: TRBJ1-5
CDR3nt: TGTGCCAGCAGCACAACAGGGGGAAATCAGCCCCAGCATTTT
CDR3aa: CASSTTGGNQPQHF

v_gene: TRBV7-9
d_gene: -
abundance: -
j_gene: TRBJ2-3
CDR3nt: TGTGCCAGCAGCCCCTCGGGGTCAGGTCCAGATACGCAGTATTTT
CDR3aa: CASSPSGSGPDTQYF

v_gene: TRBV9
d_gene: TRBD2
abundance: -
j_gene: TRBJ2-5
CDR3nt: TGTGCCAGCAGCGTAGGGGAGGGCCCTGAGACCCAGTACTTC
CDR3aa: CASSVGEGPETQYF

v_gene: TRBV9
d_gene: TRBD2
abundance: -
j_gene: TRBJ2-7
CDR3nt: TGTGCCAGCAGCCCATTTAGCGGGAGGGCCCACTACGAGCAGTACTTC
CDR3aa: CASSPFSGRAHYEQYF

v_gene: TRBV7-2
d_gene: -
abundance: few
j_gene: TRBJ1-5
CDR3nt: TGTGCCAGCAGCTTAGACGTCTTTGTGAATCAGCCCCAGCATTTT
CDR3aa: CASSLDVFVNQPQHF

v_gene: TRBV14
d_gene: -
abundance: -
j_gene: TRBJ2-3
CDR3nt: TGTGCCAGCAGCATAGCTACGTGGGATACGCAGTATTTT
CDR3aa: CASSIATWDTQYF

v_gene: TRBV15
d_gene: TRBD2
abundance: -
j_gene: TRBJ2-3
CDR3nt: TGTGCCACCAGGGGGGGGAGCACAGATACGCAGTATTTT
CDR3aa: CATRGGSTDTQYF

v_gene: TRBV7-6
d_gene: TRBD2
abundance: few
j_gene: TRBJ2-5
CDR3nt: TGTGCCAGCAGCTTAAGGGAGCGGGGTCAAGAGACCCAGTACTTC
CDR3aa: CASSLRERGQETQYF

v_gene: TRBV11-2
d_gene: TRBD2
abundance: once
j_gene: TRBJ2-7
CDR3nt: TGTGCCAGCAGCTCTAGCGGCACCTTACCCTACGAGCAGTACTTC
CDR3aa: CASSSSGTLPYEQYF

v_gene: TRBV5-8
d_gene: TRBD2
abundance: few
j_gene: TRBJ2-7
CDR3nt: TGTGCCAGCAGCGCGGGGGGAGACGAGCAGTACTTC
CDR3aa: CASSAGGDEQYF